A single sample is the source of the 2 T cell receptor beta chains below, sequenced in a study of T-cell reconstitution after alpha-beta-depleted transplantation in children. Unique molecular identifiers tagged the TCRbeta library. TCRdb analysed the PCR reads with MiXCR anew, one entry per CDR3 protein. This sample yields approximately 510,000 distinct CDR3 sequences, of which approximately 20% are seen a single time; 2.5% to 3.5% belongs to the top ten. The sample consisted of PBMCs from the stem cell graft donor, taken from the stem cell graft. These receptors were taken from a human donor who donated a stem cell graft to a child with acute lymphoblastic leukemia.

This clonotype was seen only a few times. V gene TRBV12-3 or TRBV12-4 combines with J gene TRBJ2-1; D unresolved. This CDR3 is built from 12 residues. The germline V and J ends were trimmed by 8 bases and 2 bases, with 7 bases remaining between them. The DNA of the CDR3 is TGTGCCAGCGGCGCGACCTACAATGAGCAGTTCTTC. Amino acid sequence: CASGATYNEQFF.

The chain links TRBV29-1 to TRBJ2-7; D is tentatively TRBD1 or TRBD2 (6 bases each). V was trimmed by 1 base and J by 3 bases, leaving 13 bases between them. In germline, CDR1 is SQVTM, CDR2 ANQGSEA. This CDR3 is built from 14 residues. The DNA of the CDR3 is TGCAGCGTTGAAGTAGGGGGGCCCCACTACGAGCAGTACTTC. Amino acid sequence: CSVEVGGPHYEQYF.